These 17 T cell receptor beta chains share one sample of origin, sequenced in a study of T cell responses to AZD1222 COVID-19 vaccine. The protocol was immunoSEQ multiplex PCR, while the TCRdb copy is restricted to in-frame clones and leaves out a portion. The sample consists of 250,000 to 300,000 clones, approximately 94% of them appearing once. Sequenced here: peripheral blood, sampled 28 days after the second AZD1222 dose. The receptors were gathered from an adult who received the AZD1222 COVID-19 vaccine.

The chain has TRBV19 and TRBJ2-4, with D perhaps being TRBD1 or TRBD2 (6 bases each). Germline V gives CDR1 LNHDA, CDR2 SQIVND (reference sequence). V was shortened by 1 base and J by 0 bases, with 19 bases between the two germline ends. The CDR3 spans 19 residues. CDR3 sequence reads: CASSIGRQAGTLAKNIQYF. The CDR3 bases are TGTGCCAGTAGTATAGGTAGACAGGCGGGGACGCTAGCCAAAAACATTCAGTACTTC.

This clone has a single count. The chain recombines TRBV9 with TRBJ1-5; D is ambiguous. Germline V gene sequence: CDR1 SGDLS, CDR2 YYNGEE. The V gene lost 0 bases and the J gene lost 0 bases, with 7 bases spanning the gap. The CDR3 contains 15 residues. This CDR3 is CASSVGPSSNQPQHF. The CDR3, as DNA: TGTGCCAGCAGCGTAGGTCCGAGTAGCAATCAGCCCCAGCATTTT.

This chain connects TRBV7-2 to TRBJ1-1; the match to TRBD1 covers 7 bases. J gave up 10 bases and V 1 base, and 6 bases lay outside the gene matches. Germline V CDR1 and CDR2: SGHTA, FQGNSA. The CDR3 sequence is 13 residues long. The CDR3 sequence is CASSLDHRGVAFF. CDR3 DNA sequence: TGTGCCAGCAGCTTAGATCACAGGGGCGTAGCTTTCTTT.

This chain links TRBV4-3 with TRBJ1-2; D uncertain. The V end was cut by 0 bases, the J end by 7 bases, with 15 bases between. From germline, CDR1 is LGHNA and CDR2 YSLEER. The CDR3 sequence is 15 residues long. The CDR3 sequence is CASSQDLKGRSGYTF. The CDR3, as DNA: TGCGCCAGCAGCCAAGATCTGAAGGGTAGGAGTGGCTACACCTTC.

The rearrangement joins TRBV7-2 to TRBJ1-6, with D unresolved. This CDR3 comprises 17 residues. CDR1 SGHTA and CDR2 FQGNSA come from the germline V gene. The germline V and J ends were trimmed by 0 bases and 7 bases, with 16 bases remaining between them. As DNA, the CDR3 is TGTGCCAGCAGCTTAGCGTCGGGCCCCATCGGGAATTCACCCCTCCACTTT. This translates into CASSLASGPIGNSPLHF.

The chain employs TRBV4-3 and TRBJ1-1; weak D call: TRBD1 (6 bases). The V gene's germline CDR1 is LGHNA and CDR2 YSLEER. V was shortened by 1 base and J by 5 bases, with 17 bases between the two germline ends. The CDR3 sequence is 16 residues long. The CDR3 loop is CASSQVEGGARTEAFF. The CDR3 region has the DNA TGCGCCAGCAGCCAAGTCGAGGGGGGGGCGAGGACTGAAGCTTTCTTT.

This sequence joins TRBV5-1 and TRBJ2-2; 8 nucleotides agree with TRBD1. Trimming took 4 bases from V and 7 from J; bases not matched to a gene: 9. Germline CDR1 SGHRS, CDR2 YFSETQ. This CDR3 has 15 residues. The CDR3 region is CASSPAGGMVGELFF. In DNA, the CDR3 is TGCGCCAGCAGCCCAGCAGGGGGCATGGTCGGGGAGCTGTTTTTT. The full variable domain, in which reference TRBV5-1 and TRBJ2-2 provide the parts outside the CDR3, is KAGVTQTPRYLIKTRGQQVTLSCSPISGHRSVSWYQQTPGQGLQFLFEYFSETQRNKGNFPGRFSGRQFSNSRSEMNVSTLELGDSALYLCASSPAGGMVGELFFGEGSRLTVL.

The V gene is TRBV9, the J gene TRBJ1-1, with D perhaps matching TRBD1 (6 bases). Germline V lookup: CDR1 SGDLS, CDR2 YYNGEE. This CDR3 region has 14 residues. V gave up 4 bases and J gave up 4 bases, with 14 bases separating them. The CDR3 region has the DNA TGTGCCAGCAGCCCCCGGGGCAGGGGCACTGAAGCTTTCTTT. Translated, it gives CASSPRGRGTEAFF.

The chain combines TRBV4-1 with TRBJ1-2; 7 nucleotides match TRBD1. Germline CDR1 MGHRA, CDR2 YSYEKL. The CDR3 has 14 amino acids. With V trimmed by 3 bases and J by 8 bases, 9 bases remained unmatched. CDR3 sequence reads: CASSHLTGKGGYTF. DNA of the CDR3: TGCGCCAGCAGCCACTTGACAGGGAAGGGAGGCTACACCTTC.

This clone has just one count. This chain links TRBV3-1 (or the pseudogene TRBV3-2) with TRBJ1-2; no definite D call. Trimming removed 4 bases from V and 4 bases from J, with 16 bases in between. CDR1 is LGHDT, CDR2 YNNKEL, per germline (reference sequence). The CDR3 runs to 15 residues. CDR3 region: CASSRGPLTSYGYTF. The CDR3 DNA is TGTGCCAGCAGCCGCGGGCCACTAACCTCCTATGGCTACACCTTC.

V usage is TRBV2 and J usage is TRBJ2-1, with D perhaps assigned TRBD1 or TRBD2 (5 bases each). V gave up 2 bases and J gave up 16 bases, with 15 bases separating them. CDR3 length: 12 residues. The germline gives CDR1 SNHLY, CDR2 FYNNEI. CDR3 amino acids: CASSESGTLVFF. CDR3 sequence (DNA): TGTGCCAGCAGTGAAAGTGGGACCCTAGTATTCTTC.

Notes on this clone: In the same sample, other DNA sequences code for this CDR3. The chain is built from TRBV28 and TRBJ2-1, with 7 bases matching TRBD2. J gave up 2 bases and V 6 bases, and 7 bases lay outside the gene matches. Germline V gene data show CDR1 as MDHEN and CDR2 as SYDVKM. This CDR3 has 15 residues. DNA of the CDR3: TGTGCCAGCAGCCCCCTGGCGGGAGCCTACAATGAGCAGTTCTTC. This gives the protein CASSPLAGAYNEQFF.

V usage is TRBV3-1 (or the pseudogene TRBV3-2) and J usage is TRBJ2-5; TRBD2 agrees at 8 bases. Germline-derived CDR1 and CDR2 are LGHDT and YNNKEL (reference sequence). CDR3 size: 17 residues. The J segment lost 5 bases and the V segment lost 0 bases, leaving 11 bases of the junction unmatched. The CDR3 reads CASSQDLRGGLEETQYF. The CDR3 DNA follows: TGTGCCAGCAGCCAAGATCTCCGGGGGGGCCTAGAGGAGACCCAGTACTTC.

The V and J genes are TRBV11-2 and TRBJ1-2; D not resolved. Per the germline V gene, CDR1 is SGHAT and CDR2 is FQNNGV. Trimming cost V 5 bases and J 4 bases, with 8 bases left between them. The CDR3 runs 12 residues. CDR3 residues: CASSPTGYGYTF. CDR3 nucleotide sequence: TGTGCCAGCAGCCCCACGGGCTATGGCTACACCTTC. Complete variable domain (other parts from reference TRBV11-2 and TRBJ1-2): EAGVAQSPRYKIIEKRQSVAFWCNPISGHATLYWYQQILGQGPKLLIQFQNNGVVDDSQLPKDRFSAERLKGVDSTLKIQPAKLEDSAVYLCASSPTGYGYTFGSGTRLTVV.

The chain joins TRBV27 to TRBJ2-7, with D perhaps TRBD1 (5 bases). CDR1 is MNHEY, CDR2 SMNVEV, per germline (reference sequence). There are 14 residues in the CDR3. V dropped 2 bases and J dropped 6 bases, with 14 bases sitting between them. CDR3 loop: CASSLIGAKGEQYF. CDR3 coding DNA: TGTGCCAGCAGTTTAATAGGGGCCAAGGGCGAGCAGTACTTC.

The chain has TRBV6-1 and TRBJ1-5; D not certain. This CDR3 has 18 amino acids. The germline V gene encodes CDR1 MNHNS and CDR2 SASEGT. The V gene lost 2 bases and the J gene lost 4 bases, with 21 bases spanning the gap. CDR3 residues: CASSEPPGREVQNQPQHF. CDR3 nucleotides: TGTGCCAGCAGTGAACCGCCCGGGAGGGAAGTTCAGAATCAGCCCCAGCATTTT.

The DNA for the CDR3 is TGTGCCAGCAGCCCGCTGGACAGTAACACTGAAGCTTTCTTT. This codes for CASSPLDSNTEAFF. The rearrangement links TRBV28 to TRBJ1-1; TRBD1 is a possible D gene (6 bases). The CDR3 totals 14 residues. Trimming left V 6 bases short and J 2 bases short, with 13 bases between. Germline CDR1 and CDR2: MDHEN and SYDVKM. The variable domain in full, with the rest retrieved from reference TRBV28 and TRBJ1-1, is DVKVTQSSRYLVKRTGEKVFLECVQDMDHENMFWYRQDPGLGLRLIYFSYDVKMKEKGDIPEGYSVSREKKERFSLILESASTNQTSMYLCASSPLDSNTEAFFGQGTRLTVV.